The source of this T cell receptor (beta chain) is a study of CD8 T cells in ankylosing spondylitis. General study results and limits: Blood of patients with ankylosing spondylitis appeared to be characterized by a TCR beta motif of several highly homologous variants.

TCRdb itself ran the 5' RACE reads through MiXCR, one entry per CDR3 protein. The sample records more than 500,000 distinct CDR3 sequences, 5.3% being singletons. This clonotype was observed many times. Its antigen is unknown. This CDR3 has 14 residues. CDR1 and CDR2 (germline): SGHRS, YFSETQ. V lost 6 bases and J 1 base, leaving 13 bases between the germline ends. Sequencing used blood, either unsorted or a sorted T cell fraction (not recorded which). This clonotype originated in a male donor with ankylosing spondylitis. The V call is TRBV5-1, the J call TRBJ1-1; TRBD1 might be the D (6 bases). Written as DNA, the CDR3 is TGCGCCAGCAACAGGGTACCCTCGAACACTGAAGCTTTCTTT. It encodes CASNRVPSNTEAFF.